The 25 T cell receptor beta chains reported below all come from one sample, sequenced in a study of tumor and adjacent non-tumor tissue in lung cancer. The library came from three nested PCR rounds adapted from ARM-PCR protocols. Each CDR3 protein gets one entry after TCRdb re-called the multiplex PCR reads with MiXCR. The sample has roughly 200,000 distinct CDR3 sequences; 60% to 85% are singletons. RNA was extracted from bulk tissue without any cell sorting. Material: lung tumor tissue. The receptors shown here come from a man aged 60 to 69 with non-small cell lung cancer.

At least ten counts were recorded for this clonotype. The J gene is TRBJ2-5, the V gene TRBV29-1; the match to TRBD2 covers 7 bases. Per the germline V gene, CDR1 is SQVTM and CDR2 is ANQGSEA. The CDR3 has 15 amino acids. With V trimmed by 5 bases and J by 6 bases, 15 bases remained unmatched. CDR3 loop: CSVLSPGGMSKTQYF. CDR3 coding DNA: TGCAGCGTTCTCTCCCCGGGGGGTATGTCTAAGACCCAGTACTTC. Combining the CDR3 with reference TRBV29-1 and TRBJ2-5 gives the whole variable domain SAVISQKPSRDICQRGTSLTIQCQVDSQVTMMFWYRQQPGQSLTLIATANQGSEATYESGFVIDKFPISRPNLTFSTLTVSNMSPEDSSIYLCSVLSPGGMSKTQYFGPGTRLLVL.

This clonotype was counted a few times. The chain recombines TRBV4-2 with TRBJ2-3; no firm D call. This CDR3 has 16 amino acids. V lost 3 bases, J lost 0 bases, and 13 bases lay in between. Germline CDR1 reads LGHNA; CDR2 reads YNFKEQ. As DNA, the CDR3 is TGTGCCAGCAGCCAGGCGGTGGGGTCTAGCACAGATACGCAGTATTTT. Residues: CASSQAVGSSTDTQYF.

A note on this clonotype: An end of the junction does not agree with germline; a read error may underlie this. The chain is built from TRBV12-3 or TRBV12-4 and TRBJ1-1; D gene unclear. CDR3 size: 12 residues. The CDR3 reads CASSLVNTEAIF. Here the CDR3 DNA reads TGTGCCAGCAGTTTAGTGAACACTGAAGCTATCTTT.

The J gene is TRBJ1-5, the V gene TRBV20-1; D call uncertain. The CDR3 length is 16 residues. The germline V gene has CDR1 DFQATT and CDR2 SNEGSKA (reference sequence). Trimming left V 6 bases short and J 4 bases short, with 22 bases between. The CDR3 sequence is CSARRVSGSSNQPQHF. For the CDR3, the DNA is TGCAGTGCGCGACGGGTTTCTGGCTCGAGTAATCAGCCCCAGCATTTT.

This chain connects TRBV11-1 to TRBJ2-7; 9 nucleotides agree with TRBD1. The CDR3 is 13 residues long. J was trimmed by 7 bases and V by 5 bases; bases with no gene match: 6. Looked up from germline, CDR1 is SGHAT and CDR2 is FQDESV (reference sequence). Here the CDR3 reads CASSTDRGKEQYF. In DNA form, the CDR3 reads TGTGCCAGCAGCACGGACAGGGGTAAAGAGCAGTACTTC.

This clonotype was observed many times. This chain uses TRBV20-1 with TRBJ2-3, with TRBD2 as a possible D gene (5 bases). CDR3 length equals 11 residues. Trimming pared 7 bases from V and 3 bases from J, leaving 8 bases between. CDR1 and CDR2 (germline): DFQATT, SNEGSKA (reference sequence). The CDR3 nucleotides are TGCAGTGGACTATGGACAGATACGCAGTATTTT. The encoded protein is CSGLWTDTQYF.

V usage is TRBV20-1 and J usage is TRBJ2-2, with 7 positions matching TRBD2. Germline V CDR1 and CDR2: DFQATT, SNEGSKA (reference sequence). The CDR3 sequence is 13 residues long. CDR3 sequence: CIGAGEVIGELFF. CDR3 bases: TGCATTGGTGCGGGGGAAGTTATCGGGGAGCTGTTTTTT.

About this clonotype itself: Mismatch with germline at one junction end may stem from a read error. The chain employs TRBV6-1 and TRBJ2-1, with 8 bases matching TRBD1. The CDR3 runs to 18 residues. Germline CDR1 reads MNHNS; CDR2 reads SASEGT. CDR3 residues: CASGVQGVTSQAYIEQFF. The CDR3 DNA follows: TGTGCCAGCGGCGTACAGGGGGTTACGAGTCAAGCTTACATTGAGCAGTTCTTC.

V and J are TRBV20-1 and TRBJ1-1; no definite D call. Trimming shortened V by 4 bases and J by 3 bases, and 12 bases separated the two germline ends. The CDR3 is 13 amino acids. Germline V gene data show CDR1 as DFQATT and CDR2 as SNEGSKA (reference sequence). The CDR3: CSAMIEKDTEAFF. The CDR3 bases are TGCAGTGCTATGATAGAGAAGGACACTGAAGCTTTCTTT.

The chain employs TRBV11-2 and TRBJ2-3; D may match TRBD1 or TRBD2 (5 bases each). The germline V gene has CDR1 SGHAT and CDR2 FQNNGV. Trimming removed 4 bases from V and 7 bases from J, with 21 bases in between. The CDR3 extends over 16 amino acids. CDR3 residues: CASSSGVTAFRHTQYF. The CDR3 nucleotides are TGTGCCAGCAGCTCCGGGGTGACAGCCTTCCGGCATACGCAGTATTTT.

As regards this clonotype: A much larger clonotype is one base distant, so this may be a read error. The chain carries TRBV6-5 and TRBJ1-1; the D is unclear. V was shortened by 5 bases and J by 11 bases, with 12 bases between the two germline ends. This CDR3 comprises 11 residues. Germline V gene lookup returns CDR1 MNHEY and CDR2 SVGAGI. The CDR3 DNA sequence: TGTGCCAGCAGTAACGCCCCCCGCGCTTTCTTT. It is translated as CASSNAPRAFF.

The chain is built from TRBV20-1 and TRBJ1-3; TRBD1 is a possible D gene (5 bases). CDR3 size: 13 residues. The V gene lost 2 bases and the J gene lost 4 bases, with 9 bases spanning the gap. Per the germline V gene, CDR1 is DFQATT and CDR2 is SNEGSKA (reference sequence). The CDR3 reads CSARTGAGNTIYF. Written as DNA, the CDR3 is TGCAGTGCTAGAACAGGAGCAGGAAACACCATATATTTT.

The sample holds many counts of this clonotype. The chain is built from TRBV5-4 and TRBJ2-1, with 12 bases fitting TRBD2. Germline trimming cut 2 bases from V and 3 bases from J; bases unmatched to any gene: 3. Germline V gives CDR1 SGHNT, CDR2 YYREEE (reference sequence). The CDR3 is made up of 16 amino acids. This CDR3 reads CASSFLAGGVYNEQFF. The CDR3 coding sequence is TGTGCCAGCAGCTTTCTAGCGGGAGGGGTCTACAATGAGCAGTTCTTC.

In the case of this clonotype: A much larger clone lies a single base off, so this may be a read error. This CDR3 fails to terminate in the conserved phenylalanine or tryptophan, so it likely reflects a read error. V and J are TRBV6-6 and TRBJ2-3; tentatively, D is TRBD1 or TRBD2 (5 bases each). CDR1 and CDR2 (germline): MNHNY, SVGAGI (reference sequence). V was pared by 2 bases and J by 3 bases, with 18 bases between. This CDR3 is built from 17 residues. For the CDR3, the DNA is TGTGCCAGCAGTTACCCCCCTGGGGACCTGGGGACAGATACGCAGTATATT. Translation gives CASSYPPGDLGTDTQYI.

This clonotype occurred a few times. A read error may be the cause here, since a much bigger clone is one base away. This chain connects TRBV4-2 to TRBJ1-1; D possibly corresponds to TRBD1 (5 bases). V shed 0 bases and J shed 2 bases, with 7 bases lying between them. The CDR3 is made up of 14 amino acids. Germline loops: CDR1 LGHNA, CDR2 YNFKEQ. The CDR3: CASSQEGGNTEAFF. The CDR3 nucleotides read TGTGCCAGCAGCCAAGAGGGGGGAAACACTGAAGCTTTCTTT.

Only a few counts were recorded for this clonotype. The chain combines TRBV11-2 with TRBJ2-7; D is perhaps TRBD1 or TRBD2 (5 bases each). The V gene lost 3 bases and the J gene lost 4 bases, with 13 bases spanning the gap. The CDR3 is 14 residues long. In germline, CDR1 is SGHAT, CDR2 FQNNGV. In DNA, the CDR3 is TGTGCCAGCAGCTTGAACCAGGGACCTTACGAGCAGTACGTC. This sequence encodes CASSLNQGPYEQYV.

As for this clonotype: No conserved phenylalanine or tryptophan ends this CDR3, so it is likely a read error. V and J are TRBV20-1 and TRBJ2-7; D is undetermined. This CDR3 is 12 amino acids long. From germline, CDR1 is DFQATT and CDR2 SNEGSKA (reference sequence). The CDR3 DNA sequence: TGTAGTGTAGGGCGACTTGGCTACGAGCAGTACTCC. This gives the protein CSVGRLGYEQYS.

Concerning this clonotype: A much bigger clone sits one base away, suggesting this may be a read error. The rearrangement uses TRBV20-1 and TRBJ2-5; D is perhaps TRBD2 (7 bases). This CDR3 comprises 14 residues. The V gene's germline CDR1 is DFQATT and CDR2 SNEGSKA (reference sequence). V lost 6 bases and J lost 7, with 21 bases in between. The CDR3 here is CSAGRPGGGGTQYF. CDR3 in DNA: TGCAGTGCGGGTCGTCCAGGAGGGGGGGGGACCCAGTACTTC.

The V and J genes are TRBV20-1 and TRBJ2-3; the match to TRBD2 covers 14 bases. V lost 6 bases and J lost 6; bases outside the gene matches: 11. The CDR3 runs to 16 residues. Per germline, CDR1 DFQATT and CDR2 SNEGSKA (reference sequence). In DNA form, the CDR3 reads TGCAGTGCGATAGGGACTAGCGGGGGTGACACGGATACGCAGTATTTT. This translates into CSAIGTSGGDTDTQYF.

The chain's CDR3 is CSIWGAVTQYF. The CDR3 DNA is TGCAGCATTTGGGGGGCAGTTACCCAGTATTTT. The chain is built from TRBV29-1 and TRBJ2-3, with D perhaps assigned TRBD1 or TRBD2 (6 bases each). V dropped 8 bases and J dropped 12 bases, with 18 bases sitting between them. The CDR3 spans 11 residues. Germline lookup yields CDR1 SQVTM and CDR2 ANQGSEA.

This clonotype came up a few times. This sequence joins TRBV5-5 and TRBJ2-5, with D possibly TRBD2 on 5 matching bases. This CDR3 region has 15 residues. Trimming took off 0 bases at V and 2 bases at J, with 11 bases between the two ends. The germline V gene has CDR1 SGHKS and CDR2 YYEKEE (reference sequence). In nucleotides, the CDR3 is TGTGCCAGCAGCTTGGGAGGGTTAGGTCAAGAGACCCAGTACTTC. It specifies CASSLGGLGQETQYF.

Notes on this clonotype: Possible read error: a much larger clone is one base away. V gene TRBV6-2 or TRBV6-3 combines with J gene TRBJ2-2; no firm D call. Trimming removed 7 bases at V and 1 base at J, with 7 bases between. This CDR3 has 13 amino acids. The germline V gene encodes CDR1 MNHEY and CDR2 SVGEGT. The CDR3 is CASKRWNTGELFF. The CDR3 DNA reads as TGTGCCAGCAAGAGATGGAACACCGGGGAGCTGTTTTTT.

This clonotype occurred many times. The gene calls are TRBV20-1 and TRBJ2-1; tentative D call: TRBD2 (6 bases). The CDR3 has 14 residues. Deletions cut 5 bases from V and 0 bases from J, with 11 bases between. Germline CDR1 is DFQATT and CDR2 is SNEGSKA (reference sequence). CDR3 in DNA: TGCAGTGCTCACGGACTAAGCTCCTACAATGAGCAGTTCTTC. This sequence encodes CSAHGLSSYNEQFF.

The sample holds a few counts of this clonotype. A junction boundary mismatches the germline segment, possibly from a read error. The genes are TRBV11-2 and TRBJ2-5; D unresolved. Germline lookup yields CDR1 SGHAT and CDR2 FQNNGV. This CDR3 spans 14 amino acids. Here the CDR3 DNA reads TGTGCTAGCAGACCCGCGACTGACCAAGAGACCCAGTACTTC. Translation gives CASRPATDQETQYF.

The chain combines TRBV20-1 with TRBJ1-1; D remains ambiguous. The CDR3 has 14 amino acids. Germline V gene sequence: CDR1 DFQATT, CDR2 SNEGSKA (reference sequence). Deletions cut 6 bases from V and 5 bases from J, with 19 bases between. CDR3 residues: CSALRLAGNTEAFF. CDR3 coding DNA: TGCAGTGCCCTTCGACTCGCCGGGAATACTGAAGCTTTCTTT.